This T cell receptor (beta chain) was profiled in a study of blood T cell repertoires in COVID-19. Study background: PBMCs, B-cell-depleted T cells, or T cells provided the cDNA or gDNA that made up the material.

Sequencing was performed with immunoSEQ multiplex PCR; in TCRdb, only in-frame clones are kept and a portion is missing. Found here are 150,000 to 200,000 clones, about four fifths of them singletons; the top ten hold approximately 3%. Trimming took 2 bases from V and 4 from J, leaving 8 bases between them. The CDR3 extends over 13 amino acids. Germline CDR1 MDHEN, CDR2 SYDVKM. This clone was counted a few times. Recruits, aged about 18 to 100 years, lived in under 25 US areas. Resolution of symptoms, clearance, or two negative PCRs was present in recovered Cohort 3 donors. The source of this sequence is a woman in her fifties or sixties who had recovered from COVID-19. Sample: PBMCs or T cells enriched from blood (not recorded which). V gene TRBV28 combines with J gene TRBJ2-5, with a tentative D call TRBD1 (5 bases). The CDR3 bases are TGTGCCAGCAGTTTACGACAGAGAGAGACCCAGTACTTC. This gives the protein CASSLRQRETQYF.